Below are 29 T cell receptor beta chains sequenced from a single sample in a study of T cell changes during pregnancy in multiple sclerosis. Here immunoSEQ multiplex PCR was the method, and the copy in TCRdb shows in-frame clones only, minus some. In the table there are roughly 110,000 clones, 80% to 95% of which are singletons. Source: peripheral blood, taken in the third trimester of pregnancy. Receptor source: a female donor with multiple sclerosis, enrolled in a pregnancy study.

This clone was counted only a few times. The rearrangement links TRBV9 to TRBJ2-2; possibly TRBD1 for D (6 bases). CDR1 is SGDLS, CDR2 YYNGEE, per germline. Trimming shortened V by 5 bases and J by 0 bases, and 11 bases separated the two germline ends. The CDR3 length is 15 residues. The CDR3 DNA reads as TGTGCCAGCAGTGGGACATTAGCGAACACCGGGGAGCTGTTTTTT. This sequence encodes CASSGTLANTGELFF.

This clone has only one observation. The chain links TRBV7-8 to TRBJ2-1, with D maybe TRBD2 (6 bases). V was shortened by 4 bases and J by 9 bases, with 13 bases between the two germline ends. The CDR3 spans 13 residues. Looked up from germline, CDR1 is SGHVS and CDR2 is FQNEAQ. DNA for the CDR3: TGTGCCAGCAGCTCTGTGGGAGCGGGTGAGCAGTTCTTC. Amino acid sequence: CASSSVGAGEQFF.

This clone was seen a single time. Here the CDR3 DNA reads TGTGCCTGGAAATTGGACAGGGCCTACAATGAGCAGTTCTTC. It codes for CAWKLDRAYNEQFF. This chain joins TRBV30 and TRBJ2-1, with 8 bases aligning to TRBD1. Germline CDR1 is GTSNPN and CDR2 is SVGIG (reference sequence). V shed 4 bases and J 2 bases; nucleotides not matched to a gene: 4. This CDR3 has 14 residues.

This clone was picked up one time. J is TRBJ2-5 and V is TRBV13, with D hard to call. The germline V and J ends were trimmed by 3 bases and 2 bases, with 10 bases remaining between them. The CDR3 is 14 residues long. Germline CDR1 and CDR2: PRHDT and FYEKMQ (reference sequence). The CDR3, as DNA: TGTGCCAGCAGCTTTCACTCAGGACAAGAGACCCAGTACTTC. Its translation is CASSFHSGQETQYF.

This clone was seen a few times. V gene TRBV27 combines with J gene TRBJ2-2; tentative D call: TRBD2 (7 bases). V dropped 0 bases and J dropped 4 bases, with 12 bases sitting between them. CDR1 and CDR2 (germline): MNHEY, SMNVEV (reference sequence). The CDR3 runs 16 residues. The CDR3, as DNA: TGTGCCAGCAGTTTATCAGGGGGAGGGCTCACCGGGGAGCTGTTTTTT. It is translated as CASSLSGGGLTGELFF.

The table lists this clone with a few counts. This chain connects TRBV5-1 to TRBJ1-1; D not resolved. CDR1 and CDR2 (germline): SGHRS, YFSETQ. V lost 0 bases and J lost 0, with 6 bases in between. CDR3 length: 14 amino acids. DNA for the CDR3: TGCGCCAGCAGCTTGGCCAGTATGAACACTGAAGCTTTCTTT. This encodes CASSLASMNTEAFF.

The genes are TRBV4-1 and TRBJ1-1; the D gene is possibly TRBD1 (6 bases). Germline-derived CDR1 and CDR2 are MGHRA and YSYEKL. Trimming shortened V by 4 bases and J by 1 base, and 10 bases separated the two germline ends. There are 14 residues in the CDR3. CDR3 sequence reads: CASSLRGQNTEAFF. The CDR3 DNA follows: TGCGCCAGCAGCCTAAGGGGACAGAACACTGAAGCTTTCTTT.

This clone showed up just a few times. CDR3 nucleotide sequence: TGTGCCTGGAGGACAGGGGTTATGGGCACTGAAGCTTTCTTT. It codes for CAWRTGVMGTEAFF. The gene calls are TRBV30 and TRBJ1-1; TRBD1 agrees at 8 bases. This CDR3 region has 14 residues. Trimming removed 3 bases from V and 4 bases from J; junction bases left unmatched: 7. Germline V lookup: CDR1 GTSNPN, CDR2 SVGIG (reference sequence).

The DNA of the CDR3 is TGTGCCACCGCCCAAGCGGGAGCCGGGGGGGAGACCCAGTACTTC. Amino acids: CATAQAGAGGETQYF. The chain carries TRBV15 and TRBJ2-5, with 8 bases aligning to TRBD2. V gave up 8 bases and J gave up 5 bases; unmatched junction bases: 13. CDR3 length equals 15 residues. The germline V gene has CDR1 LNHNV and CDR2 YYDKDF (reference sequence).

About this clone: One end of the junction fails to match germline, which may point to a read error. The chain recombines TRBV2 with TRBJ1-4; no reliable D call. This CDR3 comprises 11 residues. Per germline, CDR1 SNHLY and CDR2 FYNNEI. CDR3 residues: CASSDRRERIF. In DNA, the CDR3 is TGTGCCAGCAGTGATAGGAGGGAGAGAATTTTT.

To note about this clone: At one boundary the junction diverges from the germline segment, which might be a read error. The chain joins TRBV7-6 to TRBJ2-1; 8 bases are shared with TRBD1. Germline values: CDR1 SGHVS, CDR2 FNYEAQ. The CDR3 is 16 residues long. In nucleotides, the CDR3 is TGTGCCAGCAGCATCGCCGGACAGGGCTCCAACAATGAGCAGTTCTTC. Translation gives CASSIAGQGSNNEQFF.

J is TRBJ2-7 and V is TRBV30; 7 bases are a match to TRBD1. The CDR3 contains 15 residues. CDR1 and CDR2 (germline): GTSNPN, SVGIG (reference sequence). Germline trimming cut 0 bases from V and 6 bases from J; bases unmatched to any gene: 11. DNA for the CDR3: TGTGCCTGGAGTGTACAACTAGGGGGCCGAGGCGAGCAGTACTTC. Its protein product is CAWSVQLGGRGEQYF.

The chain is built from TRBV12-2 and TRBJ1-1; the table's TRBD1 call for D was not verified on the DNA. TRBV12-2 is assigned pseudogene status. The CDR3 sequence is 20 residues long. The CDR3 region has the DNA TGTGCAAGTCGCTTAGCGCTCGTTTCAAACAGCACAATAGGGGGCACTGAAGCTTTCTTT. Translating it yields CASRLALVSNSTIGGTEAFF.

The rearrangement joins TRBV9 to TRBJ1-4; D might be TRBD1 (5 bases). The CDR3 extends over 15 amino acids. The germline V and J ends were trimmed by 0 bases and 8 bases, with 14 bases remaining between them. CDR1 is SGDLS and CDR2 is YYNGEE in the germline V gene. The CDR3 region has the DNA TGTGCCAGCAGCGTAGATGTGGGGGAGGGCGAAAAACTGTTTTTT. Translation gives CASSVDVGEGEKLFF.

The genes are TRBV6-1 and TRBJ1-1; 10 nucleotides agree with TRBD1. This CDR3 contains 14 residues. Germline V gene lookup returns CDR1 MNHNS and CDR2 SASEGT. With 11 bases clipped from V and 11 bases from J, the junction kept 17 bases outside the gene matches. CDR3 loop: CASDGDRGKGEAFF. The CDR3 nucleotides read TGTGCCTCTGATGGGGACAGGGGTAAAGGGGAGGCTTTCTTT.

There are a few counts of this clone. CDR3 in amino acids: CASSLAQGTSGNTIYF. Written as DNA, the CDR3 is TGCGCCAGCAGCTTGGCACAGGGGACATCTGGAAACACCATATATTTT. The gene calls are TRBV5-1 and TRBJ1-3; the match to TRBD1 covers 7 bases. This CDR3 spans 16 amino acids. J lost 1 base, V lost 0 bases, and 4 bases had no gene match. Germline V gives CDR1 SGHRS, CDR2 YFSETQ.

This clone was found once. CDR3 nucleotide sequence: TGTGCCAGCAGAGGACAGGGGGCTGGACTAGACAATGAGCAGTTCTTC. Translation gives CASRGQGAGLDNEQFF. The rearrangement joins TRBV28 to TRBJ2-1; 11 bases are a match to TRBD1. The germline gives CDR1 MDHEN, CDR2 SYDVKM. This CDR3 has 16 amino acids. With 6 bases clipped from V and 5 bases from J, the junction kept 9 bases outside the gene matches.

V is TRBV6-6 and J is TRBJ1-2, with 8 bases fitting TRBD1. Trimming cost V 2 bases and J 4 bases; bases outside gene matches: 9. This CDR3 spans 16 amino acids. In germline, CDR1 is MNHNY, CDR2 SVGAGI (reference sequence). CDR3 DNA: TGTGCCAGCAGTTACGACCAGGGGGCGAGGATCTATGGCTACACCTTC. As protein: CASSYDQGARIYGYTF.

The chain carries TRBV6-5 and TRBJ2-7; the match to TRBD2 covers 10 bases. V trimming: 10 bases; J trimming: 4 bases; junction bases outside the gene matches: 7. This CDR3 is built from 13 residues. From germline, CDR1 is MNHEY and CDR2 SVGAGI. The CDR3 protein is CATRRTSGYEQYF. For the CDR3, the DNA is TGTGCCACAAGACGGACTAGCGGATACGAGCAGTACTTC.

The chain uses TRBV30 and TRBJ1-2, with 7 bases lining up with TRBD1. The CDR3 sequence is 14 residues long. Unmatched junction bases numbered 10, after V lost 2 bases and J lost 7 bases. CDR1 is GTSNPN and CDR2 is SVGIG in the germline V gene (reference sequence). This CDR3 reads CAWSTGTATSGYTF. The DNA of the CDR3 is TGTGCCTGGAGTACCGGGACAGCGACGAGTGGCTACACCTTC. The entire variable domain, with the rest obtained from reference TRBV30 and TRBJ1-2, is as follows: SQTIHQWPATLVQPVGSPLSLECTVEGTSNPNLYWYRQAAGRGLQLLFYSVGIGQISSEVPQNLSASRPQDRQFILSSKKLLLSDSGFYLCAWSTGTATSGYTFGSGTRLTVV.

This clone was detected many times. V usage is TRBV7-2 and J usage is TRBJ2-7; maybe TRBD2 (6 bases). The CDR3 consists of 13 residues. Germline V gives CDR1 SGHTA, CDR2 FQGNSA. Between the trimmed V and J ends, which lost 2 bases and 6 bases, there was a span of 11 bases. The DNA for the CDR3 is TGTGCCAGCAGCTTAAGTTGGAGGGCCGAGCAGTACTTC. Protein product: CASSLSWRAEQYF.

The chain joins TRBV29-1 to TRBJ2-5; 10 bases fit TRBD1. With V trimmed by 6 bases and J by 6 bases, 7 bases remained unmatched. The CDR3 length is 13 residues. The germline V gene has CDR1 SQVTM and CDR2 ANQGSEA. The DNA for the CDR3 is TGCAGCGTCTGGACAGGGGGACAGAAGACCCAGTACTTC. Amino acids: CSVWTGGQKTQYF. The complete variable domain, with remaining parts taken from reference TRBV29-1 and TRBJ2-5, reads SAVISQKPSRDICQRGTSLTIQCQVDSQVTMMFWYRQQPGQSLTLIATANQGSEATYESGFVIDKFPISRPNLTFSTLTVSNMSPEDSSIYLCSVWTGGQKTQYFGPGTRLLVL.

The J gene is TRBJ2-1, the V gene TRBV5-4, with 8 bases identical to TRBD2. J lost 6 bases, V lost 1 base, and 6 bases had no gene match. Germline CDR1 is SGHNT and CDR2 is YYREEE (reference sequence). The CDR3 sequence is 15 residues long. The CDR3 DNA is TGTGCCAGCAGCTTGCCAGCGGGGGCCCTCAATGAGCAGTTCTTC. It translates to CASSLPAGALNEQFF. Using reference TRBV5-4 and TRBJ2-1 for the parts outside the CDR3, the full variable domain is ETGVTQSPTHLIKTRGQQVTLRCSSQSGHNTVSWYQQALGQGPQFIFQYYREEENGRGNFPPRFSGLQFPNYSSELNVNALELDDSALYLCASSLPAGALNEQFFGPGTRLTVL.

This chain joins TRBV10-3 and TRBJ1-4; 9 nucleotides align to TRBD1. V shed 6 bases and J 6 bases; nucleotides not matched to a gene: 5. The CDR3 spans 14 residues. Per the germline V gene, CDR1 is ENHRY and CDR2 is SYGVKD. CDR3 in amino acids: CAIRKDRGDEKLFF. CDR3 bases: TGTGCCATCAGGAAAGACAGGGGGGATGAAAAACTGTTTTTT.

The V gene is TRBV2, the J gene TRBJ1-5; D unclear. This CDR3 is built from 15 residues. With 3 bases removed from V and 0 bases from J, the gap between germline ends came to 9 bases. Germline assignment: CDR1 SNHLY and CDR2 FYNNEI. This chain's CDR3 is CASSDGRNSNQPQHF. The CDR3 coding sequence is TGTGCCAGCAGTGACGGGAGGAATAGCAATCAGCCCCAGCATTTT.

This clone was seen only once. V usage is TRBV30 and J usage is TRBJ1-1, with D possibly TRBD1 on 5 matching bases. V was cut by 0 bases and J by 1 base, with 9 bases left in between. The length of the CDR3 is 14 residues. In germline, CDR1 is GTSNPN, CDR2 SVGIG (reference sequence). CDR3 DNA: TGTGCCTGGAGTGTACGTCAGGGGAACACTGAAGCTTTCTTT. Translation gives CAWSVRQGNTEAFF.

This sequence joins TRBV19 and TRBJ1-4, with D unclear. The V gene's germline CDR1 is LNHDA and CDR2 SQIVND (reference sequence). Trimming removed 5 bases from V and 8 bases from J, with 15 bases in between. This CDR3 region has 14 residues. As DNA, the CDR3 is TGTGCCAGTAGTCCCGGTCCCCTCGGGGAAAAACTGTTTTTT. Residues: CASSPGPLGEKLFF.

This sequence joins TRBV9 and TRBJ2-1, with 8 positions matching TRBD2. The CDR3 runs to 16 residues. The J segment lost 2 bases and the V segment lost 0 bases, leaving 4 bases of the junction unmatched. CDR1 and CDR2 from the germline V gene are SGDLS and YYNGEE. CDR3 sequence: CASSVEGAGAYNEQFF. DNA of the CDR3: TGTGCCAGCAGCGTAGAGGGAGCGGGGGCCTACAATGAGCAGTTCTTC.

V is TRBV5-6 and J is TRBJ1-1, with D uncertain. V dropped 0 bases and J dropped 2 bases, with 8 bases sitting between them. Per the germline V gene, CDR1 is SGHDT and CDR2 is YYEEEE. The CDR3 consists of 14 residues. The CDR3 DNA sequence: TGTGCCAGCAGCTTGGTGGCAGTTAACACTGAAGCTTTCTTT. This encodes CASSLVAVNTEAFF.